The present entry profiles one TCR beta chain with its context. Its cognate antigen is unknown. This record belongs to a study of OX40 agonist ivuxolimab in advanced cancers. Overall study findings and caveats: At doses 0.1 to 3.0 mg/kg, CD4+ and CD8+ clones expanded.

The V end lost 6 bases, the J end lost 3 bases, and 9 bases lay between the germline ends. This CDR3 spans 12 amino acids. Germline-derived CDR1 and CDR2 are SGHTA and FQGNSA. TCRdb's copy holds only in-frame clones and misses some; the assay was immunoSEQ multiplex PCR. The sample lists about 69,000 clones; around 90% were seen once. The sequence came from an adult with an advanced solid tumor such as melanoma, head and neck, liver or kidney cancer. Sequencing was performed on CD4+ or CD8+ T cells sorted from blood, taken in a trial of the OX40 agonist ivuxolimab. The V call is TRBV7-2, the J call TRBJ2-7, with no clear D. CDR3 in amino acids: CASRSDNYEQYF. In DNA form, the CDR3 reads TGTGCCAGCAGGTCCGACAACTACGAGCAGTACTTC. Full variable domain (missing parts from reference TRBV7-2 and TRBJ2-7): GAGVSQSPSNKVTEKGKDVELRCDPISGHTALYWYRQSLGQGLEFLIYFQGNSAPDKSGLPSDRFSAERTGGSVSTLTIQRTQQEDSAVYLCASRSDNYEQYFGPGTRLTVT.